One sample yielded the 5 T cell receptor beta chains listed below, sequenced in a study of T cells in Graves' hyperthyroidism and ophthalmopathy (dated by TCRdb to about 2019). The library was made by multiplex PCR. TCRdb shows the sequencer as Illumina HiSeq 2000. Amplification of TCR beta CDR3 regions was carried out from RNA transcripts. For the first round of RT-PCR on the TCR CDR3, the HTBI primer set was used together with the Qiagen OneStep RT-PCR kit. TCRdb trimmed public reads at Q25 via fastp, called clones via MiXCR and kept in-frame beta chains. Rows are combined by CDR3 protein, so each entry shows the most common genes and DNA. For this sample there are 75,000 to 100,000 distinct CDR3 sequences; 51% appear just once. The top ten constitute roughly 26% of the sample. The specimen was blood. All receptors come from a woman aged 40 to 49 with Graves' hyperthyroidism.

In this sample, this clonotype turned up many times. The chain is built from TRBV20-1 and TRBJ2-7, with TRBD1 matching 7 bases. J gave up 4 bases and V 6 bases, and 12 bases lay outside the gene matches. In germline, CDR1 is DFQATT, CDR2 SNEGSKA (reference sequence). The CDR3 totals 14 residues. The CDR3 bases are TGCAGTGCGGAGGTCAGGACAGGATCATACGAGCAGTACTTC. Translation: CSAEVRTGSYEQYF.

This chain uses TRBV19 with TRBJ1-5; 10 nucleotides agree with TRBD1. The J segment lost 3 bases and the V segment lost 5 bases, leaving 10 bases of the junction unmatched. The CDR3 loop spans 17 amino acids. Germline CDR1 is LNHDA and CDR2 is SQIVND (reference sequence). CDR3 sequence: CASSVGTGDTLNQPQHF. CDR3 nucleotides: TGTGCCAGTAGTGTCGGGACAGGGGACACTCTCAATCAGCCCCAGCATTTT.

This clonotype showed up many times. The J gene is TRBJ2-5, the V gene TRBV18; 8 nucleotides match TRBD2. Germline trimming cut 0 bases from V and 2 bases from J; bases unmatched to any gene: 2. The germline CDR1 and CDR2 sequences are KGHSH and LQKENI. This CDR3 is 15 amino acids long. The CDR3 DNA reads TGTGCCAGCTCACCACCGGGACTAGAGCAAGAGACCCAGTACTTC. Residues: CASSPPGLEQETQYF.

As to this clonotype: A much larger clone is a single base away; this may be a read error. The CDR3 region has the DNA TGTGCCAGCAGTAGAGGACAGGGGTTTGTGATCACTGAAGCTTTCTTT. It yields the protein CASSRGQGFVITEAFF. The V call is TRBV6-1, the J call TRBJ1-1, with 9 bases that match TRBD1. CDR3 length: 16 amino acids. Germline V gene data show CDR1 as MNHNS and CDR2 as SASEGT. J lost 4 bases, V lost 5 bases, and 11 bases had no gene match.

The chain recombines TRBV4-3 with TRBJ2-7; D possibly uses TRBD1 or TRBD2 (5 bases each). The germline V and J ends were trimmed by 0 bases and 5 bases, with 14 bases remaining between them. The germline V gene has CDR1 LGHNA and CDR2 YSLEER. The CDR3 sequence is 15 residues long. The CDR3 is CASSQDRESAHEQYF. CDR3 bases: TGCGCCAGCAGCCAAGACAGGGAGAGTGCTCACGAGCAGTACTTC.